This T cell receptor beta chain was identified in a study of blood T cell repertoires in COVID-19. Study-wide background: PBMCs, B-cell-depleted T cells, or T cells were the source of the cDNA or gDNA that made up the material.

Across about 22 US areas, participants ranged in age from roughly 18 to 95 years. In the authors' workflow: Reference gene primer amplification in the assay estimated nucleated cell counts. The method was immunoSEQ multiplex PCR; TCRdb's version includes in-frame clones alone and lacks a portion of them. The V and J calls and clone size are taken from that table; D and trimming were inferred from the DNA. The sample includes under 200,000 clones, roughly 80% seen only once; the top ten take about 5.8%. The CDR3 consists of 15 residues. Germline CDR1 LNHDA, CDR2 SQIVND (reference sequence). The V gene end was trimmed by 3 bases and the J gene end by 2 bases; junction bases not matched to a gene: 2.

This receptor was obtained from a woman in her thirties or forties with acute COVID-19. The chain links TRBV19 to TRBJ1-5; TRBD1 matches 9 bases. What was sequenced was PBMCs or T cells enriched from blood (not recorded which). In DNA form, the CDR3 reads TGTGCCAGTAGTATTACAGGGGGCGGCAATCAGCCCCAGCATTTT. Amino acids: CASSITGGGNQPQHF.